This is a list of T cell receptor beta chains from one sample in a study of PD-L1 blockade in urothelial cancer. Assay used: immunoSEQ multiplex PCR; TCRdb lists only in-frame clones, some missing. The sample shows 33,000 or so clones, roughly 82% of them seen only once. This specimen was PBMCs, taken around atezolizumab (anti-PD-L1) treatment. The source is a man in his fifties or sixties with urothelial cancer. CDR3s include the opening cysteine and the closing phenylalanine or tryptophan. D genes are given only for firm matches. The size entry is marked missing in some rows and otherwise reads once, few, many or a size class.

V	D	J	size	DNA	CDR3
TRBV13	TRBD2	TRBJ2-7	-	TGTGCCAGCAGCCTCGGGACTAGCGGGTTCACCTACGAGCAGTACTTC	CASSLGTSGFTYEQYF
TRBV6-1	-	TRBJ1-5	-	TGTGCCAGCAGTGAATTCCCAGGGTCTCAGCCCCAGCATTTT	CASSEFPGSQPQHF
TRBV5-1	-	TRBJ1-2	-	TGCGCCAGCAGGACAGACGCCTATGGCTACACCTTC	CASRTDAYGYTF
TRBV2	TRBD1	TRBJ2-7	-	TGTGCCAGCTGCCGGGGCAGGGGGCACTACGAGCAGTACTTC	CASCRGRGHYEQYF
TRBV19	TRBD1	TRBJ2-7	once	TGTGCGGTGGGCGGACAGGACAACGAGCAGTACTTC	CAVGGQDNEQYF
TRBV27	-	TRBJ2-1	-	TGTGCCAGCCGACCCCGCGGGACCCTAGAGTCCGAGGAGCAGTTCTTC	CASRPRGTLESEEQFF
TRBV14	-	TRBJ2-2	-	TGTGCCAGCAGCCCCAGGATCGCCGGGGAGCTGTTTTTT	CASSPRIAGELFF
TRBV21-1	-	TRBJ1-1	-	TGTGCCAGCGTTAGAAGCGGGAACCGGGAGGAAGCTTTCTTT	CASVRSGNREEAFF
TRBV27	TRBD2	TRBJ2-1	-	TGTGCCAGCAGTTATACCCGCGGGGGCTCCTACAATGAGCAGTTCTTC	CASSYTRGGSYNEQFF
TRBV29-1	-	TRBJ2-5	-	TGCAGCGTTGACTTGTTTGGTCGGACAGAAGAGACCCAGTACTTC	CSVDLFGRTEETQYF
TRBV2	-	TRBJ2-1	-	TGTGCCAGCAATCTTCTGGCAGGGGTGGACAATGAGCAGTTCTTC	CASNLLAGVDNEQFF
TRBV19	-	TRBJ1-2	once	TGTGCCAGTAGTATCGGCGGGACCCGAGGGGACTATGGCTACACCTTC	CASSIGGTRGDYGYTF
TRBV11-2	-	TRBJ2-7	-	TGTGCCAGCAGCACCCTTCGGGCCTACGAGCAGTACTTC	CASSTLRAYEQYF
TRBV29-1	TRBD2	TRBJ2-1	-	TGCAGCGTTGAGGCTAGCGGGAGACAATACAATGAGCAGTTCTTC	CSVEASGRQYNEQFF
TRBV7-9	TRBD2	TRBJ2-1	-	TGTGCCAGCAGCTCCGGGACTAGCTTCCCTCTCAATGAGCAGTTCTTC	CASSSGTSFPLNEQFF
TRBV15	-	TRBJ2-7	-	TGTGCCACCAGCAGAGGAGGGGGGGGCTACGAGCAGTACTTC	CATSRGGGGYEQYF
TRBV27	TRBD1	TRBJ1-2	-	TGTGCCAGCAGTTCCCAATCGATAATGGGACAGGCGTTGTGGAGCTACACCTTC	CASSSQSIMGQALWSYTF
TRBV7-8	TRBD1	TRBJ1-2	-	TGTGCCAGCAGCGGACAGGGGGCGCATGGCTACACCTTC	CASSGQGAHGYTF
TRBV21-1	-	TRBJ1-1	-	TGTGCCAGCAGCAAAAGTTATGCACACCTTCACACTGAAGCTTTCTTT	CASSKSYAHLHTEAFF
TRBV5-1	TRBD1	TRBJ1-6	-	TGCGCCAGCAGTCCTCAGGGGGCTTACTCACCCCTCCACTTT	CASSPQGAYSPLHF
TRBV7-2	TRBD1	TRBJ2-5	-	TGTGCCAGCAGCTTAAGCCCGACAGGGGTGCAGTACTTC	CASSLSPTGVQYF
TRBV30	-	TRBJ2-7	-	TGTGCCTGGAGTACGGGTGGCTACGAGCAGTACTTC	CAWSTGGYEQYF
TRBV7-2	-	TRBJ1-4	-	TGTGCCAGCAGCTTAGCGCGACAGCAAGAAAAGTTTTTT	CASSLARQQEKFF
TRBV5-5	-	TRBJ1-1	once	TGTGCCAGCAGCCTTACAGGATCGAACACTGAAGCTTTCTTT	CASSLTGSNTEAFF
TRBV7-9	-	TRBJ2-7	-	TGTGCCAGCTCTAGAAGGGACTCCTCTGAGCAGTACTTC	CASSRRDSSEQYF
TRBV5-4	-	TRBJ2-5	-	TGTGCCAGCAGCGGTGAGGGAAGCGAGACCCAGTACTTC	CASSGEGSETQYF
TRBV2	-	TRBJ1-4	once	TGTGCCAGCAGTGAAGCGCTACGCGGCCGGGGGGAAAAACTGTTTTTT	CASSEALRGRGEKLFF
TRBV11-2	-	TRBJ2-5	-	TGTGCCAGCAGCCTCCGGGGTAGAGGTACAGAGACCCAGTACTTC	CASSLRGRGTETQYF
TRBV30	TRBD1	TRBJ2-7	once	TGTGCCTGGGGACAGGGCCCCTACGAGCAGTACTTC	CAWGQGPYEQYF
TRBV19	-	TRBJ2-7	-	TGTGCCAGTAGTATTTCGGGTAACTCCTACGAGCAGTACTTC	CASSISGNSYEQYF
TRBV6-5	TRBD1	TRBJ1-2	once	TGTGCCAGCAGTTACGCAAGGACAGGGGGGAACTATGGCTACACCTTC	CASSYARTGGNYGYTF
TRBV5-6	-	TRBJ2-3	few	TGTGCCAGCAGCTTCCCCTACGGAGGCCGGGACACAGATACGCAGTATTTT	CASSFPYGGRDTDTQYF
TRBV6-6	-	TRBJ1-4	-	TGTGCCACCGGGATGGCTAATGAAAAACTGTTTTTT	CATGMANEKLFF
TRBV11-1	-	TRBJ2-1	-	TGTGCCAGCAGCGAGGGACTTCACAATGAGCAGTTCTTC	CASSEGLHNEQFF
TRBV4-1	-	TRBJ1-3	once	TGCGCCAGCAGCCAGGTAGCCCCCCCGTTCTTGGGAAACACCATATATTTT	CASSQVAPPFLGNTIYF
TRBV29-1	TRBD2	TRBJ2-5	-	TGCAGCGGGGGGGGACTTCAAGAGACCCAGTACTTC	CSGGGLQETQYF
TRBV30	TRBD1	TRBJ2-3	-	TGTGCCTGGAGGGAACAGGGGTGGTCAGATACGCAGTATTTT	CAWREQGWSDTQYF
TRBV5-4	-	TRBJ2-7	once	TGTGCCAGCAGCTTGGCCGCGGGGTCGGGAGAGCAGTACTTC	CASSLAAGSGEQYF
TRBV29-1	-	TRBJ1-2	-	TGCAGCGGTACAGATAACTATGGCTACACCTTC	CSGTDNYGYTF
TRBV6-5	TRBD1	TRBJ1-2	-	TGTGCCAGCAGTTACGGGACAGGGGACTATGGCTACACCTTC	CASSYGTGDYGYTF
TRBV5-1	-	TRBJ1-2	-	TGCGCCAGCAGCTCGCAGGCCGAGGGCTACACCTTC	CASSSQAEGYTF
TRBV6-5	TRBD1	TRBJ1-2	few	TGTGCCAGCAGTACGGACAGGGGCCGGGGCCCTGGCTACACCTTC	CASSTDRGRGPGYTF
TRBV10-2	-	TRBJ2-2	-	TGCGCCAGCAGCAGGGTGAACACCGGGGAGCTGTTTTTT	CASSRVNTGELFF
TRBV7-9	-	TRBJ1-6	-	TGTGCCAGCAGCTTAGACAGGGACGCACCCCTCCACTTT	CASSLDRDAPLHF
TRBV18	-	TRBJ2-7	-	TGTGCCAGCTCACTTAACGGCGGGGGCTCAGACGAGCAGTACTTC	CASSLNGGGSDEQYF
TRBV18	-	TRBJ1-2	-	TGTGCCAGCTCACCACAACCCCTTGCAGGGAACTATGGCTACACCTTC	CASSPQPLAGNYGYTF
TRBV10-3	-	TRBJ2-7	-	TGTGCCATCAGTGACCCGGACTCCCCCGAGCAGTACTTC	CAISDPDSPEQYF
TRBV5-1	-	TRBJ1-5	-	TGCGCCAGCAGCTGGGGGGATCAGGGTATCAATCAGCCCCAGCATTTT	CASSWGDQGINQPQHF
TRBV4-1	TRBD1	TRBJ2-7	-	TGCGCCAGCAGCCAAGGGACAGGGGGAACTTACGAGCAGTACTTC	CASSQGTGGTYEQYF
TRBV9	-	TRBJ2-3	-	TGTGCCAGCAGCCCCCAATCCCAGGGGGGTCGGAGATTCACAGATACGCAGTATTTT	CASSPQSQGGRRFTDTQYF
TRBV11-2	-	TRBJ2-1	-	TGTGCCAGCAGCCCGCCAGTCGGGACTAGGCCCAGGGGGGAGCAGTTCTTC	CASSPPVGTRPRGEQFF
TRBV29-1	TRBD2	TRBJ2-5	-	TGCAGCGTTGAATTCAGCGGGGGGGCCGGGACCCAGTACTTC	CSVEFSGGAGTQYF
TRBV10-1	TRBD2	TRBJ2-3	once	TGCGCCAGCAGTGACTCCATGGCGGGGGTAAGGTCGGATACGCAGTATTTT	CASSDSMAGVRSDTQYF